This TCR beta chain was recorded in a study of cytomegalovirus exposure and HLA in healthy donors. Study overall: Approximately 85 million unique TCRs from HLA-typed donors were held in an early data release.

Only a few counts were recorded for this clone. The antigen remains unidentified. General study findings and limits: Specificity for CMV antigens was confirmed in vitro for a few of the CMV-associated chains. One variant, a missense change in DCLRE1C, was linked in a later analysis to TCR beta V- and J-gene trimming.

There are 14 residues in the CDR3. J was trimmed by 4 bases and V by 3 bases; bases with no gene match: 3. From germline, CDR1 is SEHNR and CDR2 FQNEAQ (reference sequence). Both 60 Vbeta primers and 13 Jbeta primers went into the PCR. In the original workflow: A follow-up analysis tallied 60 million to 85 million unique TCR beta chains, roughly 11 million shared. Assay used: immunoSEQ multiplex PCR; TCRdb lists only in-frame clones, some missing. V, J and clone size derive from that table, while D and trimming were established from the DNA sequence. The sample has some 150,000 clones; roughly 80% are singletons.

Sequencing was carried out using PBMCs. The TCR comes from a man aged 45 to 65 in good health and CMV-seropositive. The rearrangement joins TRBV7-9 to TRBJ1-1; TRBD1 aligns across 9 bases. The CDR3 spells CASSFTGGLTEAFF. The CDR3 nucleotides are TGTGCCAGCAGCTTTACAGGGGGCCTCACTGAAGCTTTCTTT. The complete variable domain, with remaining parts taken from reference TRBV7-9 and TRBJ1-1, reads DTGVSQNPRHKITKRGQNVTFRCDPISEHNRLYWYRQTLGQGPEFLTYFQNEAQLEKSRLLSDRFSAERPKGSFSTLEIQRTEQGDSAMYLCASSFTGGLTEAFFGQGTRLTVV.